These 27 T cell receptor beta chains came from one sample sequenced in a study of neurological immune-mediated disorders. TCRdb independently ran MiXCR on the 5' RACE reads; one entry per CDR3 protein. The table shows around 47,000 distinct CDR3 sequences, with about 13% occurring only once. Sequenced input: PBMCs. The receptor set was obtained from a female donor in good health.

This clonotype showed up many times. V and J are TRBV20-1 and TRBJ2-1; possible D gene TRBD2, 6 bases. V was shortened by 0 bases and J by 0 bases, with 15 bases between the two germline ends. The germline V gene encodes CDR1 DFQATT and CDR2 SNEGSKA (reference sequence). This CDR3 is 17 amino acids long. The CDR3 reads CSARDQGGMSSYNEQFF. The CDR3 bases are TGCAGTGCTAGAGATCAGGGCGGGATGAGCTCCTACAATGAGCAGTTCTTC.

This clonotype was counted once. This may be a read error: a much more frequent sequence differs by one nucleotide. CDR3 sequence (DNA): TGTGCCAACAGCTTAGCGCTACGGCAGACTGAGCAGTTCTTC. Translation: CANSLALRQTEQFF. The chain carries TRBV7-2 and TRBJ2-1; perhaps TRBD2 as D (5 bases). Germline CDR1 SGHTA, CDR2 FQGNSA. The CDR3 consists of 14 residues. The full variable domain, with the rest looked up from reference TRBV7-2 and TRBJ2-1, is GAGVSQSPSNKVTEKGKDVELRCDPISGHTALYWYRQSLGQGLEFLIYFQGNSAPDKSGLPSDRFSAERTGGSVSTLTIQRTQQEDSAVYLCANSLALRQTEQFFGPGTRLTVL.

This clonotype was recorded at least ten times. The chain combines TRBV25-1 with TRBJ2-5; 7 nucleotides agree with TRBD2. Germline assignment: CDR1 MGHDK and CDR2 SYGVNS. The ends lost 1 base at V and 3 bases at J; junction bases unmatched: 2. The CDR3 totals 14 residues. The CDR3 here is CASSEWGGEETQYF. The CDR3 region has the DNA TGTGCCAGCAGTGAATGGGGGGGGGAAGAGACCCAGTACTTC.

This clonotype was seen ten or more times. This rearrangement joins TRBV20-1 to TRBJ1-3; D may be TRBD1 (5 bases). Germline V gives CDR1 DFQATT, CDR2 SNEGSKA (reference sequence). Trimming shortened V by 1 base and J by 0 bases, and 19 bases separated the two germline ends. The CDR3 runs to 18 residues. For the CDR3, the DNA is TGCAGTGCTAGAGGCTTAGGGACGGACGTTATCTCTGGAAACACCATATATTTT. Translation: CSARGLGTDVISGNTIYF.

This clonotype was counted many times. The CDR3 is CASSQSTGGDTQYF. CDR3 DNA sequence: TGTGCCAGCAGCCAATCAACAGGGGGAGATACGCAGTATTTT. The chain carries TRBV14 and TRBJ2-3; 8 nucleotides match TRBD1. J lost 5 bases, V lost 2 bases, and 3 bases had no gene match. Germline loops: CDR1 SGHDN, CDR2 FVKESK. This CDR3 spans 14 amino acids. The whole variable domain, filled in from reference TRBV14 and TRBJ2-3, reads EAGVTQFPSHSVIEKGQTVTLRCDPISGHDNLYWYRRVMGKEIKFLLHFVKESKQDESGMPNNRFLAERTGGTYSTLKVQPAELEDSGVYFCASSQSTGGDTQYFGPGTRLTVL.

This clonotype was detected many times. CDR3 coding DNA: TGTGCCAGCTCACCACAGGGTCTAATGATAGACATTCAGTACTTC. This encodes CASSPQGLMIDIQYF. The chain joins TRBV18 to TRBJ2-4, with D unresolved. CDR1 is KGHSH, CDR2 LQKENI, per germline. Trimming took off 1 base at V and 8 bases at J, with 15 bases between the two ends. The CDR3 sequence is 15 residues long.

This clonotype was counted at least ten times. The chain recombines TRBV20-1 with TRBJ1-2; D is ambiguous. There are 14 residues in the CDR3. The germline CDR1 and CDR2 sequences are DFQATT and SNEGSKA (reference sequence). V was clipped by 1 base and J by 5 bases, with 14 bases between them. CDR3 bases: TGCAGTGCTAGAGCGCCGGGTTTATTTTATGGCTACACCTTC. Its translation: CSARAPGLFYGYTF.

This clonotype occurred many times. The CDR3 region has the DNA TGCGCCAGCAGCTTGGCCGTAAGTCAAACTTCTGGAAACACCATATATTTT. Translating it yields CASSLAVSQTSGNTIYF. The chain recombines TRBV5-1 with TRBJ1-3; unclear D gene. Trimming cost V 0 bases and J 1 base, with 14 bases left between them. This CDR3 is built from 17 residues. CDR1 SGHRS and CDR2 YFSETQ come from the germline V gene.

This clonotype was seen ten or more times. V gene TRBV3-1 combines with J gene TRBJ1-2, with D uncertain. Germline V gene lookup returns CDR1 LGHDT and CDR2 YNNKEL (reference sequence). Trimming removed 4 bases from V and 4 bases from J, with 10 bases in between. The CDR3 is 13 residues long. The CDR3 coding sequence is TGTGCCAGCAGCCCTCGGGAAGGCTATGGCTACACCTTC. Protein product: CASSPREGYGYTF.

This clonotype was counted ten times or more. The chain links TRBV7-3 to TRBJ2-3; TRBD2 matches 10 bases. Trimming at V came to 5 bases and at J to 2 bases, leaving 7 bases not matched to a gene. This CDR3 is 16 amino acids long. Per germline, CDR1 SGHTA and CDR2 FQGTGA. CDR3 protein: CASSPGTSGVTDTQYF. The DNA of the CDR3 is TGTGCCAGCAGCCCAGGCACTAGCGGGGTCACAGATACGCAGTATTTT.

This clonotype occurred many times. The rearrangement uses TRBV12-3 or TRBV12-4 and TRBJ2-7; TRBD2 aligns across 7 bases. The CDR3 extends over 14 amino acids. V shed 3 bases and J 1 base; nucleotides not matched to a gene: 3. CDR3 sequence reads: CASSLGGKSYEQYF. As DNA, the CDR3 is TGTGCCAGCAGTTTGGGGGGGAAGTCCTACGAGCAGTACTTC.

This clonotype was counted many times. The J gene is TRBJ2-2, the V gene TRBV24-1; perhaps TRBD2 as D (6 bases). The germline gives CDR1 KGHDR, CDR2 SFDVKD. The ends were cut back, 0 bases at V and 1 base at J, with 8 bases in the middle. The CDR3 sequence is 16 residues long. CDR3 amino acids: CATSDLQGGNTGELFF. CDR3 nucleotide sequence: TGTGCCACCAGTGATTTGCAGGGAGGGAACACCGGGGAGCTGTTTTTT.

This clonotype was observed many times. The chain joins TRBV5-1 to TRBJ1-2, with D uncertain. The CDR3 is 14 amino acids. Germline CDR1 reads SGHRS; CDR2 reads YFSETQ. Trimming pared 0 bases from V and 8 bases from J, leaving 14 bases between. DNA of the CDR3: TGCGCCAGCAGCTTGGCGGGCTTCTCCGAGGGCTACACCTTC. Protein product: CASSLAGFSEGYTF. The full variable domain, its missing parts supplied by reference TRBV5-1 and TRBJ1-2, is KAGVTQTPRYLIKTRGQQVTLSCSPISGHRSVSWYQQTPGQGLQFLFEYFSETQRNKGNFPGRFSGRQFSNSRSEMNVSTLELGDSALYLCASSLAGFSEGYTFGSGTRLTVV.

This clonotype was observed at least ten times. The V and J genes are TRBV6-2 or TRBV6-3 and TRBJ2-3; unclear D gene. Trimming shortened V by 5 bases and J by 3 bases, and 9 bases separated the two germline ends. The CDR3 loop spans 13 amino acids. The germline gives CDR1 MNHEY, CDR2 SVGEGT. CDR3 amino acids: CASSDLGTDTQYF. The CDR3 DNA is TGTGCCAGCAGTGACCTAGGGACAGATACGCAGTATTTT.

This clonotype has a count of ten or more. The CDR3, as DNA: TGCAGTGCTAGAAACAGCCCCGGGGAGACCCAGTACTTC. It specifies CSARNSPGETQYF. The chain is built from TRBV20-1 and TRBJ2-5; D gene unclear. From germline, CDR1 is DFQATT and CDR2 SNEGSKA (reference sequence). The CDR3 sequence is 13 residues long. Trimming left V 2 bases short and J 5 bases short, with 12 bases between.

This clonotype was detected ten times or more. This chain's CDR3 is CSASRQGFDTQYF. CDR3 sequence (DNA): TGCAGTGCGTCTAGACAGGGGTTCGATACGCAGTATTTT. V usage is TRBV20-1 and J usage is TRBJ2-3, with TRBD1 identical over 8 bases. The CDR3 is made up of 13 amino acids. From germline, CDR1 is DFQATT and CDR2 SNEGSKA (reference sequence). Germline trimming cut 6 bases from V and 6 bases from J; bases unmatched to any gene: 8.

Ten or more counts support this clonotype. The gene calls are TRBV5-6 and TRBJ1-2; tentatively, D is TRBD1 (5 bases). From germline, CDR1 is SGHDT and CDR2 YYEEEE. The CDR3 extends over 15 amino acids. V was pared by 4 bases and J by 1 base, with 14 bases between. The DNA of the CDR3 is TGTGCCAGCAGCCTTGAGGGACGGATTAACTATGGCTACACCTTC. Translation: CASSLEGRINYGYTF.

This clonotype was seen ten or more times. This chain links TRBV3-1 with TRBJ2-2, with 8 bases identical to TRBD1. The CDR3 is 15 residues long. Germline loops: CDR1 LGHDT, CDR2 YNNKEL (reference sequence). V shed 4 bases, J shed 2 bases, and the junction held 3 bases outside the gene matches. CDR3 residues: CASSRTGFNTGELFF. The CDR3 region has the DNA TGTGCCAGCAGCCGGACAGGGTTCAACACCGGGGAGCTGTTTTTT.

This clonotype was observed at least ten times. The chain recombines TRBV5-1 with TRBJ2-5, with D maybe TRBD1 (6 bases). The CDR3 totals 14 residues. Trimming removed 2 bases from V and 2 bases from J, with 10 bases in between. The germline V gene encodes CDR1 SGHRS and CDR2 YFSETQ. The CDR3 loop is CASSFPDSQETQYF. CDR3 in DNA: TGCGCCAGCAGCTTCCCGGACAGTCAAGAGACCCAGTACTTC.

This clonotype was detected ten times or more. This chain uses TRBV20-1 with TRBJ1-4; 7 positions match TRBD1. Unmatched junction bases numbered 6, after V lost 5 bases and J lost 6 bases. CDR1 is DFQATT, CDR2 SNEGSKA, per germline (reference sequence). This CDR3 contains 13 residues. DNA of the CDR3: TGCAGTGCTCAAACAGGGGTGGATGAAAAACTGTTTTTT. It codes for CSAQTGVDEKLFF.

This clonotype appeared many times. The J gene is TRBJ2-5, the V gene TRBV5-1; 10 bases align to TRBD2. The CDR3 is made up of 15 amino acids. Per germline, CDR1 SGHRS and CDR2 YFSETQ. V trimming: 0 bases; J trimming: 1 base; junction bases outside the gene matches: 0. CDR3 loop: CASSLGLAGQETQYF. The CDR3 coding sequence is TGCGCCAGCAGCTTGGGACTAGCGGGCCAAGAGACCCAGTACTTC.

This clonotype occurred many times. The chain couples TRBV5-1 to TRBJ2-2, with 9 bases lining up with TRBD1. This CDR3 contains 16 residues. The V segment lost 3 bases and the J segment 4 bases; nucleotides outside the gene matches: 7. Germline V gives CDR1 SGHRS, CDR2 YFSETQ. The CDR3 DNA is TGCGCCAGCAGCTCACGGGGACAGGGCGGCACCGGGGAGCTGTTTTTT. It specifies CASSSRGQGGTGELFF.

This clonotype was seen many times. J is TRBJ1-2 and V is TRBV5-1, with TRBD1 matching over 10 bases. The CDR3 sequence is 14 residues long. Germline CDR1 is SGHRS and CDR2 is YFSETQ. The ends lost 4 bases at V and 8 bases at J; junction bases unmatched: 8. CDR3 loop: CASSEGTGVGGYTF. For the CDR3, the DNA is TGCGCCAGCAGCGAGGGGACAGGGGTCGGGGGCTACACCTTC.

This clonotype was observed at least ten times. The chain recombines TRBV5-1 with TRBJ2-7; 7 nucleotides align to TRBD2. CDR1 is SGHRS and CDR2 is YFSETQ in the germline V gene. Trimming at V came to 4 bases and at J to 6 bases, leaving 16 bases not matched to a gene. This CDR3 comprises 16 residues. The CDR3 sequence is CASSRLSGGELSEQYF. CDR3 sequence (DNA): TGCGCCAGCAGCCGCCTTTCGGGAGGAGAGCTTAGCGAGCAGTACTTC.

This clonotype was picked up many times. V is TRBV6-6 and J is TRBJ1-1; 9 bases are shared with TRBD1. The germline gives CDR1 MNHNY, CDR2 SVGAGI (reference sequence). Trimming took 5 bases from V and 3 from J; bases not matched to a gene: 10. The CDR3 runs to 16 residues. The CDR3 region is CASSPTGQGIDTEAFF. CDR3 DNA sequence: TGTGCCAGCAGTCCAACGGGACAGGGAATCGACACTGAAGCTTTCTTT.

This clonotype was observed at least ten times. V usage is TRBV18 and J usage is TRBJ1-1; the D is unclear. V was trimmed by 4 bases and J by 4 bases, leaving 10 bases between them. Germline assignment: CDR1 KGHSH and CDR2 LQKENI. This CDR3 is 13 amino acids long. CDR3 in DNA: TGTGCCAGCTCACACGGACCCACCACTGAAGCTTTCTTT. Residues: CASSHGPTTEAFF.

The sample holds many counts of this clonotype. The V call is TRBV12-5, the J call TRBJ2-1; 15 bases are shared with TRBD2. Germline CDR1 and CDR2: LGHNT and FRNRAP. The J segment lost 6 bases and the V segment lost 1 base, leaving 4 bases of the junction unmatched. The CDR3 has 17 amino acids. In DNA form, the CDR3 reads TGTGCTAGTGGTTTGGGCGGACTAGCGGGAGGGCCCAATGAGCAGTTCTTC. It encodes CASGLGGLAGGPNEQFF.